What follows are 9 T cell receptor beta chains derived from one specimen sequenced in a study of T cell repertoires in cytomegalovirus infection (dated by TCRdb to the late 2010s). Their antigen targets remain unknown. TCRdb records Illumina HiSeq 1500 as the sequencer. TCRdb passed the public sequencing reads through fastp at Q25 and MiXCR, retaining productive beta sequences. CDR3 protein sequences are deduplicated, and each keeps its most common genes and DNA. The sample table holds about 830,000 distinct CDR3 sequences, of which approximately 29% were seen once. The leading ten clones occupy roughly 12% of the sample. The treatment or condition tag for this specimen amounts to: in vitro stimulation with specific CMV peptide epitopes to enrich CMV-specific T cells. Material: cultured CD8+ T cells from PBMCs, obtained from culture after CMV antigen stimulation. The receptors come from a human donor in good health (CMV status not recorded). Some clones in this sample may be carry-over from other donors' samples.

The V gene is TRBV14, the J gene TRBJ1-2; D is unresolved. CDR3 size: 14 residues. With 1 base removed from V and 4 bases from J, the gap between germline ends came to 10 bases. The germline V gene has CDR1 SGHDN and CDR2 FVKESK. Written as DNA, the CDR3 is TGTGCCAGCAGCCAAGGGAAGGGATTCTATGGCTACACCTTC. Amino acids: CASSQGKGFYGYTF.

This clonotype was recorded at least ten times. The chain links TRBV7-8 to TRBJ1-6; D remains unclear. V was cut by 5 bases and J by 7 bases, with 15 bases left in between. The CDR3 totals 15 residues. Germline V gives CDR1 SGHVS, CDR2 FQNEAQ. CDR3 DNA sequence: TGTGCCAGCAGCCCAGAGGCGGGCCGAAATTCACCCCTCCACTTT. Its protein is CASSPEAGRNSPLHF.

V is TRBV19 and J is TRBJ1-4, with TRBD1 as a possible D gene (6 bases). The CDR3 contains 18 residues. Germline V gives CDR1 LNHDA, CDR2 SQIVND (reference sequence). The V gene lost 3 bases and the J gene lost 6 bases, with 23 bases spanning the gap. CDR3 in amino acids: CASSIVPSPRDNDEKLFF. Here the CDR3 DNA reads TGTGCCAGTAGTATCGTTCCCTCGCCCCGGGACAACGATGAAAAACTGTTTTTT.

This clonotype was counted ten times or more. The DNA for the CDR3 is TGTGCCAGCAGAAGGACAGGGGGCCAGGAGACCCAGTACTTC. Protein product: CASRRTGGQETQYF. The chain is built from TRBV7-8 and TRBJ2-5, with TRBD1 identical over 11 bases. The V segment lost 6 bases and the J segment 5 bases; nucleotides outside the gene matches: 5. The CDR3 is made up of 14 amino acids. Per the germline V gene, CDR1 is SGHVS and CDR2 is FQNEAQ.

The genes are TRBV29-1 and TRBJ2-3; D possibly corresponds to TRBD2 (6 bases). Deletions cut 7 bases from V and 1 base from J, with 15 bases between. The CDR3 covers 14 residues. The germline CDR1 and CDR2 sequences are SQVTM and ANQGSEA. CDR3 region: CSGATSLGTDTQYF. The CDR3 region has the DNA TGCAGCGGTGCAACTAGCCTAGGCACAGATACGCAGTATTTT.

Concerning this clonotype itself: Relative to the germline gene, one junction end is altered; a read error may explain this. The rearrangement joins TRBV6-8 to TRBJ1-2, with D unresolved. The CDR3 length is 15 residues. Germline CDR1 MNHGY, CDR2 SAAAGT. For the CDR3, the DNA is TGTGCCTGCAGTTACTCTGCGGCCGGACCCTATGGCTACACCTTC. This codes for CACSYSAAGPYGYTF.

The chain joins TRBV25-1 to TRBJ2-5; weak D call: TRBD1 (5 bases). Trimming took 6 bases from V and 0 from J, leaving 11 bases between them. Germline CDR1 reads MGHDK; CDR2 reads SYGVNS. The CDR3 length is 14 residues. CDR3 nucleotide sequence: TGTGCCAGCAGCCCCTACAGGTACCAAGAGACCCAGTACTTC. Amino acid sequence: CASSPYRYQETQYF.

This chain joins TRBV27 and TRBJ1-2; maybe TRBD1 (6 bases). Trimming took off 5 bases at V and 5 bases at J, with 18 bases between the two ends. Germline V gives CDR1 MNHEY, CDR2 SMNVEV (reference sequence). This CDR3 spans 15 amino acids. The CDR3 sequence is CASSIPGGPVYGYTF. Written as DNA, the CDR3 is TGTGCCAGCAGTATTCCCGGGGGCCCCGTTTATGGCTACACCTTC.

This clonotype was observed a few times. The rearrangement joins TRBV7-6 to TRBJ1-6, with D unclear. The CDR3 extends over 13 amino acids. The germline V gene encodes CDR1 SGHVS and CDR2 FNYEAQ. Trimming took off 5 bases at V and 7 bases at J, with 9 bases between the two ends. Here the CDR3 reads CASSVLQNSPLHF. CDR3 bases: TGTGCCAGCAGCGTCTTACAGAATTCACCCCTCCACTTT.